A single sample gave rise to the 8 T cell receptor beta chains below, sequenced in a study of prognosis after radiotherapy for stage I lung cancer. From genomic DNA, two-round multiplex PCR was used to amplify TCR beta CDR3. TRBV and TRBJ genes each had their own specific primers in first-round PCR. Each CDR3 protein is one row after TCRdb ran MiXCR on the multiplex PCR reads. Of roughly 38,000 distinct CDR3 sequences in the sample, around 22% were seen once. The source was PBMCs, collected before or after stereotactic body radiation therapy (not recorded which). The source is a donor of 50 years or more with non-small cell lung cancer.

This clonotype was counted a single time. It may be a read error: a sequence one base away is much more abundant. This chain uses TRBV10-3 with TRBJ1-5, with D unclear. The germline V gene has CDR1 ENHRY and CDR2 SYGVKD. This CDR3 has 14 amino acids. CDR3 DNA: TGTGTCATCAGTGAGCGAACTAGCAATCAGCCCCAGCATTTT. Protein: CVISERTSNQPQHF.

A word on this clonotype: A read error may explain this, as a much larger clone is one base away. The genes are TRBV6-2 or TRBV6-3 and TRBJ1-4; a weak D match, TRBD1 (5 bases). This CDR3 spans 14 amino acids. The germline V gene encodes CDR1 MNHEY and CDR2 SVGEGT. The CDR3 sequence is CASRLTATNEKPFF. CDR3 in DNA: TGTGCCAGCAGACTGACAGCAACTAATGAAAAACCGTTTTTT.

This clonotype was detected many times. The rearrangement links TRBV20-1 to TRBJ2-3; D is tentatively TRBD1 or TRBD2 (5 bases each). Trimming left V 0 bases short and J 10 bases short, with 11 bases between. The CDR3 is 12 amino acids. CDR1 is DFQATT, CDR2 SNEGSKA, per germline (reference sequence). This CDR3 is CSARDEGRAQYF. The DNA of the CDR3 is TGCAGTGCTAGAGATGAGGGACGGGCGCAGTATTTT.

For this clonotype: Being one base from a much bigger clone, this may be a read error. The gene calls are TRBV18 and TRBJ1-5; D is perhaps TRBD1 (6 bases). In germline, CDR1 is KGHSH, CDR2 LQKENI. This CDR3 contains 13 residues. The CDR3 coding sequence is TGTGTCAGCTCACCAGGGGTCAATCAGCCCCAGCATTTT. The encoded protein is CVSSPGVNQPQHF.

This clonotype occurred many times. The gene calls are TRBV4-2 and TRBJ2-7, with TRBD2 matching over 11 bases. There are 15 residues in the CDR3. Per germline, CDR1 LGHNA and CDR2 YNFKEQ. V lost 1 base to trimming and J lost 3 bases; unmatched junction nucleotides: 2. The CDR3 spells CASSQGLAGIYEQYF. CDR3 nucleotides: TGTGCCAGCAGCCAAGGACTAGCGGGAATCTACGAGCAGTACTTC.

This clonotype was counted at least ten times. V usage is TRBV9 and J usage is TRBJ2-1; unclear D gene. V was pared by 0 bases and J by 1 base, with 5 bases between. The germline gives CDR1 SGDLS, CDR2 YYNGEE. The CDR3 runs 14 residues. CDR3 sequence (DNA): TGTGCCAGCAGCGTAGAGCAGTCCTACAATGAGCAGTTCTTC. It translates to CASSVEQSYNEQFF.

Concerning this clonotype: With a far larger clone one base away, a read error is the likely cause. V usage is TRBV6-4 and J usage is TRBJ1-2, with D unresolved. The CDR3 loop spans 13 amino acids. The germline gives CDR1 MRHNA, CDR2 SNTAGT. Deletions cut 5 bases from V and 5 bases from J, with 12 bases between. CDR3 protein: CASSFRRAYGYTF. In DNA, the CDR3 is TGTGCCAGCAGTTTCCGGAGGGCTTATGGCTACACCTTC.

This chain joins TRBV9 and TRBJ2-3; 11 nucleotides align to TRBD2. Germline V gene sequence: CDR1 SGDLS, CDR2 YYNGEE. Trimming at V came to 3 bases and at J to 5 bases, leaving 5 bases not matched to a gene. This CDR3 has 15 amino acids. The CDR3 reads CASSDTSGRRDTQYF. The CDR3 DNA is TGTGCCAGCAGCGATACTAGCGGGAGAAGAGATACGCAGTATTTT.